This T cell receptor (beta chain) was found in a study of CXCR4 blockade with PD-1 therapy in pancreatic cancer (dated by TCRdb to the late 2010s). Broadly, across the study: The study analyzed resected pancreatic ductal adenocarcinoma using multiplex immunohistochemistry and TCRbeta immunosequencing, along with ex vivo slice culture to test PD-1 and CXCR4 blockade. To look at intratumoral heterogeneity, the researchers TCR-sequenced two geographically distinct regions from each of 6 tumors. Here is what the overall study found, with its caveats: The frequency of each amino acid clone correlated strongly with the number of distinct nucleotide rearrangements encoding that clone, suggesting convergent selection driven by common tumor antigens. Because only TCRbeta chains were sequenced, true antigen-specificity overlap of convergent dominant clones was left unconfirmed pending paired alpha-beta single-cell sequencing. Tumors had clonal expansion, with a mean productive clonality of around 0.15 compared with more than 0.045 in healthy blood, yet clonality showed no correlation with survival.

The archived tumor blocks were obtained from patients to whom no neoadjuvant therapy had been administered before resection. For the preserved-tissue arm, the study drew on more than 29 surgical resection samples taken from about 24 pancreatic ductal adenocarcinoma patients who had not been treated previously. For the resection arm, DNA was extracted from ten 5-micron curls of FFPE tumor adjacent to the multiplex immunohistochemistry slide. The cysteine opens and the phenylalanine closes a CDR3 of 15 amino acids. The only DNA kept is the CDR3, 45 bases in frame from the first base. Sequences MDHEN (CDR1) and SYDVKM (CDR2) are obtained from the germline V gene. The germline ends are 12 bases apart after V is trimmed by 3 bases and J by 1 base. The table lists this clone with a count of one. Its cognate antigen has yet to be identified. No base quality values were provided; no much bigger clone lies one nucleotide off.

The immunoSEQ Assay at Adaptive Biotechnologies was used to immunosequence TCRbeta CDR3 regions from the extracted DNA. The published analysis was carried out like this. To measure the absolute abundance of each unique TCRbeta CDR3, the sequences were collapsed and filtered. Clonality was calculated as 1 minus Pielou's evenness, using only productive in-frame rearrangements. Regional overlap was evaluated by tracking the top 100 nucleotide rearrangements across paired samples, and paired versus unrelated samples were compared using the Morisita index. The immunoSEQ Rearrangement Details tool was used to assess whether nucleotide rearrangements converged onto identical amino acid sequences. TCRdb stores this immuneACCESS table with in-frame sequences only. Part of the clones is absent; in the studies checked, under half of the shortfall reflects unresolved V genes, and no reason is known for the rest. D and trimming come from the DNA, and the V and J calls and clone size come from that table. The sample includes about 15,000 clones, with about 72% observed a single time. Of the sample, 5% to 7% falls within the top ten clones.

This receptor chain uses TRBV28 and TRBJ1-1, and the D gene may be TRBD1, 5 bases matching. This TCR derives from a human donor with pancreatic ductal adenocarcinoma. The sample taken for sequencing was tumor tissue. DNA sequence: TGTGCCAGCAGTTTCTTGGACACCCCGAACACTGAAGCTTTCTTT. The encoded protein is CASSFLDTPNTEAFF.